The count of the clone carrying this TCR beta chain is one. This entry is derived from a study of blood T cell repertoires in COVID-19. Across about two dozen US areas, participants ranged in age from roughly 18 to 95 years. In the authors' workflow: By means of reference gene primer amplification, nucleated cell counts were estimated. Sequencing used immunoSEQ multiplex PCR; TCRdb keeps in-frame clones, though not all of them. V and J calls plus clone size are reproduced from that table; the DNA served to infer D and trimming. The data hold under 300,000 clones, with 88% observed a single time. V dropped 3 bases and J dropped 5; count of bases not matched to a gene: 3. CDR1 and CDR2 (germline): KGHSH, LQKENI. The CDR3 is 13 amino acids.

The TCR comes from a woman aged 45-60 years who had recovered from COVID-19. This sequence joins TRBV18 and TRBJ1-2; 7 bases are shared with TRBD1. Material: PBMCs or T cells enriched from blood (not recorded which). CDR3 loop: CASSPLQGYGYTF. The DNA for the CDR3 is TGTGCCAGCTCACCGTTACAGGGGTATGGCTACACCTTC.